This T cell receptor beta chain is drawn from a study of response to subunit inactivated influenza vaccine. Trimming shortened V by 1 base and J by 9 bases, and 13 bases separated the two germline ends. There are 13 residues in the CDR3. Germline lookup yields CDR1 LGHDT and CDR2 YNNKEL (reference sequence). Using its own MiXCR run on the RT-PCR reads, TCRdb lists one record per CDR3 protein. The sample carries roughly 700,000 distinct CDR3 sequences, about 15% recorded once. This TCR came from a man aged 50-59 years who received an inactivated influenza vaccine. The source was PBMCs from blood, collected around 14 days before vaccination. This chain uses TRBV3-1 with TRBJ2-7, with D perhaps matching TRBD2 (5 bases). The CDR3 loop reads CASSQGGIGGQYF. CDR3 DNA: TGTGCCAGCAGCCAAGGAGGGATCGGTGGGCAGTACTTC.